The 18 T cell receptor beta chains given below trace back to one sample, sequenced in a study of CD8 T cells in ankylosing spondylitis. TCRdb itself ran the 5' RACE reads through MiXCR, one entry per CDR3 protein. The table includes 250,000 to 350,000 distinct CDR3 sequences, roughly 20% detected once. The source material was blood, either unsorted or a sorted T cell fraction (not recorded which). These receptors were taken from a male donor with ankylosing spondylitis or in good health (not recorded which).

The chain employs TRBV6-1 and TRBJ2-2; a possible D gene is TRBD1 (5 bases). Germline V lookup: CDR1 MNHNS, CDR2 SASEGT. The ends were cut back, 11 bases at V and 4 bases at J, with 14 bases in the middle. This CDR3 has 13 amino acids. CDR3 coding DNA: TGTGCCTCCCGGACAACCCCCACCGGGGAGCTGTTTTTT. This translates into CASRTTPTGELFF.

A few counts support this clonotype. This chain uses TRBV6-1 with TRBJ1-5, with 10 bases fitting TRBD1. The CDR3 is made up of 14 amino acids. V gave up 7 bases and J gave up 5 bases; unmatched junction bases: 5. CDR1 is MNHNS and CDR2 is SASEGT in the germline V gene. DNA for the CDR3: TGTGCCAGCAAGGACAGGGGGACAGATCAGCCCCAGCATTTT. Its translation is CASKDRGTDQPQHF.

The gene calls are TRBV28 and TRBJ1-6; no firm D call. This CDR3 spans 11 amino acids. The V gene's germline CDR1 is MDHEN and CDR2 SYDVKM. V dropped 5 bases and J dropped 14 bases, with 10 bases sitting between them. The CDR3 region has the DNA TGTGCCAGCAGTCCGAGGGCGACCCTCCACTTT. It specifies CASSPRATLHF.

The chain employs TRBV5-3 and TRBJ2-7, with D possibly matching TRBD2 (6 bases). TRBV5-3 is known as an ORF, though its function is uncertain. Trimming stripped 8 bases from V and 3 bases from J, with 21 bases between. This CDR3 region has 15 residues. Here the CDR3 DNA reads TGTGCCAGGGGCCCTGGGCTAGCGAGTATCTACGAGCAGTACGTC. Protein: CARGPGLASIYEQYV.

This clonotype was seen more than once but under ten times. The chain joins TRBV15 to TRBJ2-1; the D gene is possibly TRBD2 (5 bases). Germline CDR1 reads LNHNV; CDR2 reads YYDKDF (reference sequence). The CDR3 runs 14 residues. V was cut by 5 bases and J by 5 bases, with 13 bases left in between. CDR3 in DNA: TGTGCCACCAGCCGATCCTTGGAGGACAATGAGCAGTTCTTC. It is translated as CATSRSLEDNEQFF.

V gene TRBV5-6 combines with J gene TRBJ2-5; TRBD1 is a possible D gene (6 bases). Trimming pared 0 bases from V and 3 bases from J, leaving 9 bases between. The CDR3 is made up of 14 amino acids. Germline V CDR1 and CDR2: SGHDT, YYEEEE. In DNA form, the CDR3 reads TGTGCCAGCAGCTTGGTGGACAGTAAAGAGACCCAGTACTTC. It yields the protein CASSLVDSKETQYF.

This clonotype was detected a few times. This sequence joins TRBV20-1 and TRBJ2-3; the D gene is possibly TRBD2 (6 bases). Trimming took off 0 bases at V and 2 bases at J, with 12 bases between the two ends. CDR1 DFQATT and CDR2 SNEGSKA come from the germline V gene (reference sequence). The CDR3 loop spans 15 amino acids. CDR3 nucleotide sequence: TGCAGTGCTAGAGACCTCCGGGACTTCACAGATACGCAGTATTTT. This translates into CSARDLRDFTDTQYF.

The chain has TRBV12-3 or TRBV12-4 and TRBJ1-4; D is possibly TRBD1 (5 bases). V was clipped by 8 bases and J by 8 bases, with 15 bases between them. The CDR3 covers 13 residues. The CDR3 nucleotides read TGTGCCAGCCGCTACGGGGGGATGGAAAAACTGTTTTTT. The encoded protein is CASRYGGMEKLFF.

Only one count was recorded for this clonotype. The chain carries TRBV30 and TRBJ1-1; D is uncertain. CDR3 length: 11 residues. The V end lost 8 bases, the J end lost 7 bases, and 14 bases lay between the germline ends. CDR1 is GTSNPN and CDR2 is SVGIG in the germline V gene (reference sequence). The CDR3 reads CAGGVSSEAFF. The DNA of the CDR3 is TGTGCCGGTGGGGTTTCCAGTGAAGCTTTCTTT.

This clonotype was counted a few times. The chain carries TRBV10-3 and TRBJ2-5, with a tentative D call TRBD1 (6 bases). Trimming took off 8 bases at V and 3 bases at J, with 19 bases between the two ends. In germline, CDR1 is ENHRY, CDR2 SYGVKD. This CDR3 is built from 15 residues. The CDR3 loop is CAIGDPGQEEETQYF. The CDR3 nucleotides read TGTGCCATCGGAGATCCGGGACAAGAGGAAGAGACCCAGTACTTC.

V is TRBV7-9 and J is TRBJ1-1; D is possibly TRBD1 (6 bases). Trimming removed 4 bases from V and 2 bases from J, with 8 bases in between. The CDR3 is made up of 13 amino acids. Per the germline V gene, CDR1 is SEHNR and CDR2 is FQNEAQ (reference sequence). The CDR3 nucleotides are TGTGCCAGCAGCTGGGGGGCTAACACTGAAGCTTTCTTT. Residues: CASSWGANTEAFF.

The J gene is TRBJ1-1, the V gene TRBV29-1, with a weak D call TRBD1 (5 bases). Germline V lookup: CDR1 SQVTM, CDR2 ANQGSEA. V was cut by 0 bases and J by 10 bases, with 21 bases left in between. The CDR3 has 15 amino acids. CDR3 amino acids: CSVEDWRGGAWRAFF. CDR3 sequence (DNA): TGCAGCGTTGAAGATTGGCGTGGTGGGGCTTGGAGAGCTTTCTTT.

This clonotype was seen only a few times. This chain joins TRBV9 and TRBJ2-7; D uncertain. V lost 0 bases and J 7 bases, leaving 11 bases between the germline ends. Germline V gene lookup returns CDR1 SGDLS and CDR2 YYNGEE. This CDR3 spans 13 amino acids. CDR3 nucleotides: TGTGCCAGCAGCGTAGGAGTAGTGGGGGAGCAGTACGTC. Its protein product is CASSVGVVGEQYV.

This clonotype has more than one count but fewer than ten. The rearrangement joins TRBV12-3 or TRBV12-4 to TRBJ1-1; 12 positions agree with TRBD1. The CDR3 totals 15 residues. With 5 bases clipped from V and 10 bases from J, the junction kept 11 bases outside the gene matches. The CDR3 bases are TGTGCCAGCAGTCGGGACAGGGGGCCCCAAAATGGAGCTTTCTTT. Protein sequence: CASSRDRGPQNGAFF.

This clonotype has only a few counts. The DNA of the CDR3 is TGTGCCAGCAGTTTAGGAGACACAGGGTATGCTTTCTTT. Translating it yields CASSLGDTGYAFF. V and J are TRBV12-3 or TRBV12-4 and TRBJ1-1, with a possible D match to TRBD1 (6 bases). Trimming pared 1 base from V and 11 bases from J, leaving 14 bases between. This CDR3 spans 13 amino acids.

This chain joins TRBV2 and TRBJ2-2; D ambiguous. The V gene's germline CDR1 is SNHLY and CDR2 FYNNEI. V gave up 6 bases and J gave up 2 bases, with 7 bases separating them. This CDR3 region has 13 residues. The CDR3 region is CASSLLNTGELFF. CDR3 in DNA: TGTGCCAGCAGCCTACTTAACACCGGGGAGCTGTTTTTT.

This clonotype has a single count. The chain carries TRBV10-2 and TRBJ1-1; D remains ambiguous. Trimming took 8 bases from V and 3 from J, leaving 22 bases between them. CDR1 is WSHSY, CDR2 SAAADI, per germline. The CDR3 has 16 residues. CDR3 protein: CASGRARLSSHTEAFF. The CDR3, as DNA: TGCGCCAGCGGGCGGGCGCGGCTCAGCAGTCACACTGAAGCTTTCTTT.

Notes on this clonotype: The junction differs from germline at one of its ends, possibly a read error. The chain couples TRBV5-1 to TRBJ2-1, with 7 positions matching TRBD2. CDR3 size: 16 residues. Germline loops: CDR1 SGHRS, CDR2 YFSETQ. CDR3 in DNA: TGCGCCAGCAGATTGGATGCCCGCGGGAGCCACAATGAGCAGTTCTTC. Protein product: CASRLDARGSHNEQFF.